A selection of T cell receptor beta chains follows, all from one sample in a study of cytomegalovirus exposure and HLA in healthy donors. Measured with immunoSEQ multiplex PCR; TCRdb has only the in-frame clones, and not every one. The repertoire holds under 90,000 clones, around 70% seen once, with less than 8.5% in the top ten. The sequenced sample consisted of PBMCs. The receptor source for this set is a man aged 35 to 55 in good health and CMV-seropositive. Both conserved end residues are part of each CDR3. D genes are given only for firm matches. The size entry is marked missing in some rows and otherwise reads once, few, many or a size class.

clone size	D gene	V gene	J gene	CDR3 protein	CDR3 DNA
.	.	TRBV5-4	TRBJ1-2	CASSLSGISYGYTF	TGTGCCAGCAGCTTATCAGGGATCAGCTATGGCTACACCTTC
.	TRBD1	TRBV6-1	TRBJ1-5	CASRDQGALNQPQHF	TGTGCCAGCAGGGACCAGGGGGCTCTCAATCAGCCCCAGCATTTT
few	.	TRBV9	TRBJ2-4	CASSVGSPLAKNIQYF	TGTGCCAGCAGCGTCGGGTCCCCCTTAGCCAAAAACATTCAGTACTTC
.	.	TRBV7-9	TRBJ1-1	CASSQINEAFF	TGTGCCAGCAGCCAAATCAATGAAGCTTTCTTT
.	TRBD2	TRBV14	TRBJ2-2	CASSLLASNTGELFF	TGTGCCAGCAGCCTACTAGCGTCGAACACCGGGGAGCTGTTTTTT
.	TRBD1	TRBV7-6	TRBJ2-2	CASSFSGTGVHGELFF	TGTGCCAGCAGCTTTAGCGGGACAGGGGTGCACGGGGAGCTGTTTTTT
.	TRBD1	TRBV5-1	TRBJ1-1	CASSSRTGGDTEAFF	TGCGCCAGCAGCTCTCGGACAGGTGGGGACACTGAAGCTTTCTTT
.	.	TRBV5-1	TRBJ1-2	CASSEDSYGYTF	TGCGCCAGCAGCGAGGACAGTTATGGCTACACCTTC
.	.	TRBV7-2	TRBJ2-3	CASSADWGTDTQYF	TGTGCCAGCAGCGCCGACTGGGGCACAGATACGCAGTATTTT
few	TRBD2	TRBV30	TRBJ2-7	CALTGGGSYEQYF	TGTGCCTTGACCGGGGGGGGCTCCTACGAGCAGTACTTC
.	TRBD1	TRBV5-1	TRBJ2-2	CASSQNRGSSTGELFF	TGCGCCAGCAGTCAGAACAGGGGATCCAGCACCGGGGAGCTGTTTTTT
few	.	TRBV30	TRBJ2-1	CAWRGGSYVYEQFF	TGTGCCTGGAGAGGCGGGTCCTACGTCTATGAGCAGTTCTTC
few	.	TRBV28	TRBJ2-3	CASTSGGADTQYF	TGTGCCAGCACCTCCGGCGGAGCAGATACGCAGTATTTT
once	.	TRBV25-1	TRBJ1-1	CASRLGSTEAFF	TGTGCCAGCAGACTAGGTAGCACTGAAGCTTTCTTT
.	TRBD2	TRBV10-3	TRBJ2-2	CAISASSGAGELFF	TGTGCCATCAGTGCCAGTAGCGGGGCCGGGGAGCTGTTTTTT
.	.	TRBV7-9	TRBJ2-7	CASSLLGGYEQYF	TGTGCCAGCAGCTTATTGGGGGGTTACGAGCAGTACTTC
.	TRBD2	TRBV30	TRBJ2-7	CAWSPSGGRLPYF	TGTGCCTGGAGCCCTAGCGGGGGGCGGTTACCGTACTTC
.	.	TRBV6-1	TRBJ1-5	CASSESSAGQPQHF	TGTGCCAGCAGTGAATCCAGTGCGGGTCAGCCCCAGCATTTT
few	.	TRBV10-2	TRBJ1-1	CASRQGNTEAFF	TGCGCCAGCAGACAGGGGAACACTGAAGCTTTCTTT
.	.	TRBV6-6	TRBJ1-1	CASSYSAGRWTEAFF	TGTGCCAGCAGTTACTCGGCGGGGAGATGGACTGAAGCTTTCTTT
few	.	TRBV9	TRBJ1-3	CASSGELSGTIYF	TGTGCCAGCAGCGGTGAGCTAAGTGGCACCATATATTTT
many	TRBD1	TRBV6-5	TRBJ1-2	CASSYGQGDGYTF	TGTGCCAGCAGTTACGGACAGGGCGATGGCTACACCTTC
once	.	TRBV29-1	TRBJ1-1	CSTKAGSNTEAFF	TGCAGCACTAAGGCGGGGTCGAACACTGAAGCTTTCTTT
.	TRBD1	TRBV15	TRBJ2-6	CATSRGTGSLSGANVLTF	TGTGCCACCAGCAGAGGGACAGGATCTCTCTCTGGGGCCAACGTCCTGACTTTC
.	.	TRBV6-5	TRBJ2-3	CASSYENRGTDTQYF	TGTGCCAGCAGTTACGAGAACAGGGGCACAGATACGCAGTATTTT
.	.	TRBV2	TRBJ2-1	CASSALYSYNEQFF	TGTGCCAGCAGTGCCCTGTACTCCTACAATGAGCAGTTCTTC
.	.	TRBV5-4	TRBJ1-2	CASSSPRLNLGNYGYTF	TGTGCCAGCAGCTCCCCCAGGCTTAACTTGGGTAACTATGGCTACACCTTC
.	.	TRBV27	TRBJ2-6	CASSLFQGSGANVLTF	TGTGCCAGCAGTTTATTCCAGGGCTCTGGGGCCAACGTCCTGACTTTC
.	TRBD1	TRBV5-1	TRBJ1-1	CASSLGDRGRSEAFF	TGCGCCAGCAGCTTGGGGGACAGGGGGAGGTCTGAAGCTTTCTTT